There are many counts of the clone carrying this TCR beta chain. The antigen is not known. This entry comes from a study of early T cells in non-severe SARS-CoV-2 infection. Study context: Bulk RNA isolated from unsorted whole blood underwent sequencing; chains were not paired.

In the library, individual cDNA molecules carried attached unique molecular identifiers. TCRdb recomputed calls from the 5' RACE reads with MiXCR, one row per CDR3 protein. The sample records 65,000 to 85,000 distinct CDR3 sequences, roughly 10% being singletons. The CDR3 is made up of 18 amino acids. With 0 bases clipped from V and 9 bases from J, the junction kept 11 bases outside the gene matches. Germline CDR1 SGHAT, CDR2 FQNNGV. Study results and limitations: Sequences matched to VDJdb favored anti-spike CD8 responses, while private and CD4 specificities were missed.

This rearrangement joins TRBV11-2 to TRBJ2-1, with TRBD2 identical over 13 bases. Here the sequenced sample was whole blood, taken at baseline. This TCR was recovered from an adult who was a healthcare worker with PCR-confirmed SARS-CoV-2 infection or an uninfected control (not recorded which). CDR3 sequence (DNA): TGTGCCAGCAGCTTAGAGCCGCGGACTAGCGGGAGTGGGGGTGAGCAGTTCTTC. It is translated as CASSLEPRTSGSGGEQFF.